The 2 T cell receptor beta chains below all came from one sample that was sequenced in a study of OX40 agonist ivuxolimab in advanced cancers. Sequencing used immunoSEQ multiplex PCR; TCRdb keeps in-frame clones, though not all of them. The sample gives roughly 28,000 clones, over 75% of which show up once; less than 30% is in the top ten. Source: CD4+ or CD8+ T cells sorted from blood, taken in a trial of the OX40 agonist ivuxolimab. The receptors come from an adult with an advanced solid tumor such as melanoma, head and neck, liver or kidney cancer.

V usage is TRBV5-1 and J usage is TRBJ2-6; 10 positions agree with TRBD1. Per the germline V gene, CDR1 is SGHRS and CDR2 is YFSETQ. The CDR3 has 18 residues. V lost 2 bases and J lost 0; bases outside the gene matches: 5. CDR3 nucleotide sequence: TGCGCCAGCAGCTTCACCGGGACAGGGGTCTCTGGGGCCAACGTCCTGACTTTC. Translating gives CASSFTGTGVSGANVLTF.

This clone occurred a few times. Other DNA variants within this sample encode the same CDR3. This chain joins TRBV28 and TRBJ2-7; TRBD2 agrees at 7 bases. Germline-derived CDR1 and CDR2 are MDHEN and SYDVKM. There are 13 residues in the CDR3. V dropped 3 bases and J dropped 3; count of bases not matched to a gene: 2. Here the CDR3 DNA reads TGTGCCAGCAGTTTCCGGGGGGACTACGAGCAGTACTTC. Residues: CASSFRGDYEQYF. Variable domain in full (rest from reference TRBV28 and TRBJ2-7): DVKVTQSSRYLVKRTGEKVFLECVQDMDHENMFWYRQDPGLGLRLIYFSYDVKMKEKGDIPEGYSVSREKKERFSLILESASTNQTSMYLCASSFRGDYEQYFGPGTRLTVT.